The 30 T cell receptor beta chains given below trace back to one sample, sequenced in a study of blood T cell repertoires in COVID-19. Sequencing was performed with immunoSEQ multiplex PCR; in TCRdb, only in-frame clones are kept and a portion is missing. The sample includes 35,000 to 45,000 clones, around four fifths of them seen just once. What was sequenced was peripheral blood. The source of these receptors is a man in his sixties with acute or convalescent COVID-19.

J is TRBJ2-2 and V is TRBV6-6, with 10 nucleotides matching TRBD2. The length of the CDR3 is 16 residues. Germline V CDR1 and CDR2: MNHNY, SVGAGI (reference sequence). With V trimmed by 1 base and J by 5 bases, 4 bases remained unmatched. CDR3 sequence: CASSYLLAGETGELFF. The DNA for the CDR3 is TGTGCCAGCAGTTACTTGCTAGCGGGAGAAACCGGGGAGCTGTTTTTT.

The rearrangement links TRBV5-1 to TRBJ1-5; 7 bases agree with TRBD1. Germline CDR1 SGHRS, CDR2 YFSETQ. Trimming took 4 bases from V and 7 from J; bases not matched to a gene: 8. The CDR3 totals 14 residues. CDR3 amino acids: CASSDGQVGQPQHF. The CDR3 DNA sequence: TGCGCCAGCAGCGACGGACAGGTGGGCCAGCCCCAGCATTTT.

The count of this clone is one. The chain combines TRBV6-5 with TRBJ1-1, with 7 bases that match TRBD1. The CDR3 totals 13 residues. The J segment lost 5 bases and the V segment lost 6 bases, leaving 6 bases of the junction unmatched. The germline gives CDR1 MNHEY, CDR2 SVGAGI. The CDR3 here is CASRETGRTEAFF. DNA of the CDR3: TGTGCCAGCAGAGAGACAGGGAGGACTGAAGCTTTCTTT.

V usage is TRBV19 and J usage is TRBJ1-1; the match to TRBD1 covers 8 bases. The CDR3 extends over 16 amino acids. V trimming: 1 base; J trimming: 1 base; junction bases outside the gene matches: 5. Germline V gene lookup returns CDR1 LNHDA and CDR2 SQIVND (reference sequence). CDR3 amino acids: CASSIAWTGSNTEAFF. The CDR3 DNA follows: TGTGCCAGTAGTATAGCGTGGACAGGGTCGAACACTGAAGCTTTCTTT.

The chain combines TRBV5-1 with TRBJ1-1; the match to TRBD1 covers 8 bases. The CDR3 length is 16 residues. Per the germline V gene, CDR1 is SGHRS and CDR2 is YFSETQ. After removal of 4 bases from V and 1 base from J, the junction contained 9 bases not matched to a gene. In nucleotides, the CDR3 is TGCGCCAGCAGCACTCCAACCGGGACAGGGAACACTGAAGCTTTCTTT. This translates into CASSTPTGTGNTEAFF.

The genes are TRBV7-9 and TRBJ1-3; 8 bases fit TRBD1. The V segment lost 6 bases and the J segment 6 bases; nucleotides outside the gene matches: 13. Germline V gives CDR1 SEHNR, CDR2 FQNEAQ (reference sequence). The CDR3 extends over 16 amino acids. CDR3 region: CASSRDTGGSENTIYF. The CDR3 nucleotides are TGTGCCAGCAGTCGCGATACAGGGGGTTCCGAAAACACCATATATTTT.

This chain connects TRBV28 to TRBJ1-2; the D gene is possibly TRBD1 (6 bases). CDR1 and CDR2 (germline): MDHEN, SYDVKM. The ends were cut back, 3 bases at V and 2 bases at J, with 13 bases in the middle. The CDR3 has 15 residues. In nucleotides, the CDR3 is TGTGCCAGCAGTTTTGGGGGGGCAGGGAACTATGGCTACACCTTC. Amino acids: CASSFGGAGNYGYTF.

The gene calls are TRBV5-1 and TRBJ1-1, with a possible D match to TRBD1 (5 bases). From germline, CDR1 is SGHRS and CDR2 YFSETQ. The germline V and J ends were trimmed by 0 bases and 5 bases, with 11 bases remaining between them. The CDR3 loop spans 14 amino acids. The CDR3 is CASSLDQGGTEAFF. DNA of the CDR3: TGCGCCAGCAGCTTGGACCAGGGAGGAACTGAAGCTTTCTTT.

Concerning this clone itself: A read error may produce the germline difference seen at one junction end. Written as DNA, the CDR3 is TGTGCCAGCAGGGAAGACAGGCCATTGAACACTGAAGCTTTCTTT. Protein sequence: CASREDRPLNTEAFF. V is TRBV6-1 and J is TRBJ1-1; a weak D match, TRBD1 (6 bases). Per germline, CDR1 MNHNS and CDR2 SASEGT. This CDR3 comprises 15 residues.

The chain combines TRBV6-5 with TRBJ1-5, with TRBD1 matching 9 bases. The CDR3 is 14 residues long. Germline V lookup: CDR1 MNHEY, CDR2 SVGAGI. Trimming cost V 4 bases and J 7 bases; bases outside gene matches: 5. The CDR3 region is CASSSGQGTQPQHF. CDR3 in DNA: TGTGCCAGCAGTTCAGGACAGGGGACGCAGCCCCAGCATTTT.

This chain connects TRBV27 to TRBJ2-2, with TRBD1 matching 9 bases. This CDR3 is 16 amino acids long. The V gene end was trimmed by 1 base and the J gene end by 7 bases; junction bases not matched to a gene: 7. The germline V gene has CDR1 MNHEY and CDR2 SMNVEV (reference sequence). Written as DNA, the CDR3 is TGTGCCAGCAGTTTATTAGGACAGGGGAGGAGCGGGGAGCTGTTTTTT. It codes for CASSLLGQGRSGELFF.

The rearrangement links TRBV10-2 to TRBJ2-7; 7 nucleotides line up with TRBD2. The junction had 5 bases not matched to a gene; V was cut back by 10 bases and J by 5 bases. Germline CDR1 and CDR2: WSHSY and SAAADI. This CDR3 is 11 amino acids long. CDR3 in amino acids: CATTSGNEQYF. The DNA for the CDR3 is TGCGCCACCACCAGCGGGAACGAGCAGTACTTC.

The table lists this clone with many counts. The chain uses TRBV9 and TRBJ1-6; D not resolved. Germline CDR1 reads SGDLS; CDR2 reads YYNGEE. Trimming pared 0 bases from V and 5 bases from J, leaving 6 bases between. This CDR3 contains 14 residues. CDR3 DNA: TGTGCCAGCAGCGTAGTTTCGGATAATTCACCCCTCCACTTT. This encodes CASSVVSDNSPLHF.

The chain is built from TRBV24-1 and TRBJ2-2; 9 bases align to TRBD1. Looked up from germline, CDR1 is KGHDR and CDR2 is SFDVKD. The CDR3 length is 16 residues. Losses at the gene ends were 4 bases for V and 5 bases for J; bases not matched to a gene: 7. CDR3 DNA: TGTGCCACCAGTGAAACCGGGACAGGGAGGACCGGGGAGCTGTTTTTT. As protein: CATSETGTGRTGELFF.

The rearrangement uses TRBV5-4 and TRBJ2-1, with 7 bases fitting TRBD1. Germline V gene sequence: CDR1 SGHNT, CDR2 YYREEE (reference sequence). The CDR3 is 15 amino acids. The V and J ends lost 3 bases and 0 bases, in that order; junction bases with no gene match: 3. The CDR3 sequence: CASSSGQISYNEQFF. The CDR3 coding sequence is TGTGCCAGCAGCTCGGGACAGATCTCCTACAATGAGCAGTTCTTC.

The gene calls are TRBV5-4 and TRBJ2-3, with 14 bases fitting TRBD2. The CDR3 runs 16 residues. V shed 2 bases and J 5 bases; nucleotides not matched to a gene: 4. Germline lookup yields CDR1 SGHNT and CDR2 YYREEE (reference sequence). For the CDR3, the DNA is TGTGCCAGCAGCTTCGGACTAGCGGGAGGAGGAGATACGCAGTATTTT. Amino acid sequence: CASSFGLAGGGDTQYF. Using reference TRBV5-4 and TRBJ2-3 for the parts outside the CDR3, the full variable domain is ETGVTQSPTHLIKTRGQQVTLRCSSQSGHNTVSWYQQALGQGPQFIFQYYREEENGRGNFPPRFSGLQFPNYSSELNVNALELDDSALYLCASSFGLAGGGDTQYFGPGTRLTVL.

The chain recombines TRBV28 with TRBJ2-7; weak D call: TRBD1 (5 bases). The V gene lost 5 bases and the J gene lost 3 bases, with 17 bases spanning the gap. This CDR3 has 15 amino acids. CDR1 MDHEN and CDR2 SYDVKM come from the germline V gene. CDR3 in amino acids: CASSPPDTSYYEQYF. The CDR3 nucleotides read TGTGCCAGCAGTCCCCCGGACACTTCTTACTACGAGCAGTACTTC. Drawing the rest from reference TRBV28 and TRBJ2-7, the complete variable domain is DVKVTQSSRYLVKRTGEKVFLECVQDMDHENMFWYRQDPGLGLRLIYFSYDVKMKEKGDIPEGYSVSREKKERFSLILESASTNQTSMYLCASSPPDTSYYEQYFGPGTRLTVT.

This clone has only a few counts. The J gene is TRBJ2-5, the V gene TRBV12-3 or TRBV12-4, with D unresolved. V lost 6 bases and J 5 bases, leaving 10 bases between the germline ends. The CDR3 has 12 residues. The CDR3, as DNA: TGTGCCAGCAGCTCGAACGGGGAGACCCAGTACTTC. This translates into CASSSNGETQYF.

This chain uses TRBV20-1 with TRBJ2-7; D might be TRBD1 (5 bases). This CDR3 is built from 12 residues. Per germline, CDR1 DFQATT and CDR2 SNEGSKA (reference sequence). The germline V and J ends were trimmed by 3 bases and 0 bases, with 6 bases remaining between them. This chain's CDR3 is CSASQGSYEQYF. The CDR3 nucleotides read TGCAGTGCTAGTCAGGGCTCCTACGAGCAGTACTTC.

The V call is TRBV7-9, the J call TRBJ1-4, with 8 positions matching TRBD1. The germline V gene has CDR1 SEHNR and CDR2 FQNEAQ (reference sequence). The ends lost 5 bases at V and 8 bases at J; junction bases unmatched: 10. The CDR3 is 15 amino acids. The CDR3 DNA follows: TGTGCCAGCAGCCCCACAGGGGGAGATGGGGAAAAACTGTTTTTT. It yields the protein CASSPTGGDGEKLFF.

This chain connects TRBV5-1 to TRBJ2-3; maybe TRBD1 (7 bases). V was shortened by 1 base and J by 2 bases, with 14 bases between the two germline ends. Germline V gene lookup returns CDR1 SGHRS and CDR2 YFSETQ. The length of the CDR3 is 16 residues. The CDR3 DNA is TGCGCCAGCAGCTTGCAAAGCAGGGGGGCCACAGATACGCAGTATTTT. Amino acid sequence: CASSLQSRGATDTQYF.

The J gene is TRBJ2-4, the V gene TRBV19; a possible D gene is TRBD2 (5 bases). V dropped 1 base and J dropped 8 bases, with 12 bases sitting between them. This CDR3 region has 14 residues. Germline lookup yields CDR1 LNHDA and CDR2 SQIVND (reference sequence). CDR3 residues: CASSIVGVPDIQYF. As DNA, the CDR3 is TGTGCCAGTAGTATAGTCGGGGTTCCAGACATTCAGTACTTC.

Only one count was recorded for this clone. This chain connects TRBV6-5 to TRBJ1-2, with 10 bases fitting TRBD1. Per the germline V gene, CDR1 is MNHEY and CDR2 is SVGAGI. The trim removed 2 bases at V and 7 bases at J, leaving 4 bases unmatched. The CDR3 covers 14 residues. CDR3 region: CASSYVGQGFGYTF. DNA of the CDR3: TGTGCCAGCAGTTACGTGGGACAGGGGTTTGGCTACACCTTC.

The CDR3 reads CASGQGTYEQYF. Here the CDR3 DNA reads TGTGCCAGCGGACAGGGCACCTACGAGCAGTACTTC. The V call is TRBV9, the J call TRBJ2-7; 8 bases are a match to TRBD1. The V gene's germline CDR1 is SGDLS and CDR2 YYNGEE. The CDR3 runs to 12 residues. The V and J ends lost 7 bases and 2 bases, in that order; junction bases with no gene match: 2.

The rearrangement joins TRBV19 to TRBJ2-1; 10 nucleotides align to TRBD2. Germline values: CDR1 LNHDA, CDR2 SQIVND (reference sequence). V lost 4 bases to trimming and J lost 10 bases; unmatched junction nucleotides: 7. The CDR3 sequence is 14 residues long. The chain's CDR3 is CASSTLAGVGEQFF. As DNA, the CDR3 is TGTGCCAGTAGTACCCTAGCGGGAGTAGGGGAGCAGTTCTTC.

The V call is TRBV19, the J call TRBJ2-6; D is uncertain. This CDR3 spans 15 amino acids. Between the trimmed V and J ends, which lost 6 bases and 2 bases, there was a span of 11 bases. Germline values: CDR1 LNHDA, CDR2 SQIVND (reference sequence). The CDR3 reads CASSLVQAGANVLTF. Written as DNA, the CDR3 is TGTGCCAGTAGCCTCGTCCAGGCTGGGGCCAACGTCCTGACTTTC.

This chain connects TRBV3-1 (or the pseudogene TRBV3-2) to TRBJ2-1; 11 nucleotides agree with TRBD2. CDR1 and CDR2 (germline): LGHDT, YNNKEL (reference sequence). V was clipped by 0 bases and J by 9 bases; unmatched bases: 16. The CDR3 has 19 residues. The DNA of the CDR3 is TGTGCCAGCAGCCAAGACTTGCTAGCGGGAGGCCCTAAGGCGGGTGAGCAGTTCTTC. Protein: CASSQDLLAGGPKAGEQFF.

A note on this clone: The junction departs from germline at one end; a sequencing error may be responsible. The chain uses TRBV11-3 and TRBJ2-7; D remains unclear. In germline, CDR1 is SGHNT, CDR2 YENEEA. This CDR3 contains 12 residues. CDR3 nucleotides: TGTGCCAGCAGCTTAAAGGAGTACGAGCATTACTTC. This encodes CASSLKEYEHYF. The whole variable domain, filled in from reference TRBV11-3 and TRBJ2-7, reads EAGVVQSPRYKIIEKKQPVAFWCNPISGHNTLYWYLQNLGQGPELLIRYENEEAVDDSQLPKDRFSAERLKGVDSTLKIQPAELGDSAVYLCASSLKEYEHYFGPGTRLTVT.

The chain links TRBV5-8 to TRBJ2-2, with TRBD1 matching over 7 bases. Germline CDR1 is SGHTS and CDR2 is YDEGEE. Unmatched junction bases numbered 14, after V lost 1 base and J lost 2 bases. This CDR3 has 19 amino acids. The CDR3: CASSLFPRTGARNTGELFF. CDR3 sequence (DNA): TGTGCCAGCAGCTTGTTTCCACGGACAGGAGCAAGAAACACCGGGGAGCTGTTTTTT.

The chain joins TRBV7-8 to TRBJ2-1; 11 bases are a match to TRBD2. CDR3 length: 19 amino acids. From germline, CDR1 is SGHVS and CDR2 FQNEAQ. The junction had 16 bases not matched to a gene; V was cut back by 0 bases and J by 9 bases. DNA of the CDR3: TGTGCCAGCAGCTTAGCGCGGGTCGTACTAGCGGGAGTTTTATTTGAGCAGTTCTTC. Translating gives CASSLARVVLAGVLFEQFF. Drawing the rest from reference TRBV7-8 and TRBJ2-1, the complete variable domain is GAGVSQSPRYKVAKRGQDVALRCDPISGHVSLFWYQQALGQGPEFLTYFQNEAQLDKSGLPSDRFFAERPEGSVSTLKIQRTQQEDSAVYLCASSLARVVLAGVLFEQFFGPGTRLTVL.